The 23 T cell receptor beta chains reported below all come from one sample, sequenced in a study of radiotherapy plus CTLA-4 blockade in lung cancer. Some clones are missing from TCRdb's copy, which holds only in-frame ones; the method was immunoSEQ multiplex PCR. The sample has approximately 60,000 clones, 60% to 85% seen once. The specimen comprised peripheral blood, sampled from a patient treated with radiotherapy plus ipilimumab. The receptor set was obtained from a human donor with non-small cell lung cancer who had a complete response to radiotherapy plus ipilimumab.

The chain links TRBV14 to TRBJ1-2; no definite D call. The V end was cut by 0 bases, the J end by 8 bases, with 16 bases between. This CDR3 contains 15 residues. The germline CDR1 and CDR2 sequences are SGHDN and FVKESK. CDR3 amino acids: CASSQDSTPSWGYTF. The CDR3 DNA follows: TGTGCCAGCAGCCAAGACTCCACCCCGAGTTGGGGCTACACCTTC.

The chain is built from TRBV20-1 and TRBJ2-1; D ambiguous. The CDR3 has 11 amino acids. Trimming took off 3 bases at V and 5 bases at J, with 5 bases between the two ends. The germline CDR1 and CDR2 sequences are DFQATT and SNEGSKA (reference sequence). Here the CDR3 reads CSASGDNEQFF. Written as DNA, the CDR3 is TGCAGTGCTAGTGGGGACAATGAGCAGTTCTTC.

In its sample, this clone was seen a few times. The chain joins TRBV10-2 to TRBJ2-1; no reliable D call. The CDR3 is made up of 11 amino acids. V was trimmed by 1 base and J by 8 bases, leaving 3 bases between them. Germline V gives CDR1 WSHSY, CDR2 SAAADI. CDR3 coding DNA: TGCGCCAGCAGTGAGTTTGATGAGCAGTTCTTC. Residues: CASSEFDEQFF.

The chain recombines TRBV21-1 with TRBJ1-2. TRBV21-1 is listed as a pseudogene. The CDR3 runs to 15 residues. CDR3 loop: CASSKAQKRFYGYTF. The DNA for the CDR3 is TGTGCCAGCAGCAAAGCCCAAAAGAGATTCTATGGCTACACCTTC.

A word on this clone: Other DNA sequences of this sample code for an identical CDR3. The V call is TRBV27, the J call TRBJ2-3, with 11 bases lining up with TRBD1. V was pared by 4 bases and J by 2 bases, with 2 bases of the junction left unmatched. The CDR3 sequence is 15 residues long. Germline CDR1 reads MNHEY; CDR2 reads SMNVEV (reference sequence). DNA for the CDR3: TGTGCCAGCAGTTCCGGACAGGGGGCCACAGATACGCAGTATTTT. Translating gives CASSSGQGATDTQYF.

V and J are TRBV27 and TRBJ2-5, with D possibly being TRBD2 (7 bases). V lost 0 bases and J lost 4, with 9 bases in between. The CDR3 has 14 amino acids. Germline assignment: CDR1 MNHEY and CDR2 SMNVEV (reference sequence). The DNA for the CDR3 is TGTGCCAGCAGTTTATCAAGGGGGGGAGAGACCCAGTACTTC. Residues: CASSLSRGGETQYF.

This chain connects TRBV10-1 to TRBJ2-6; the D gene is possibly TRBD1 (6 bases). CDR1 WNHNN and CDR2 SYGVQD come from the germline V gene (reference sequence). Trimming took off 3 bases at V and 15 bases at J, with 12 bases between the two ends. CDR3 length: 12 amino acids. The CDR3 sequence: CASSDPGQSLTF. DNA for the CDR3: TGCGCCAGCAGTGACCCCGGACAGTCCCTGACTTTC.

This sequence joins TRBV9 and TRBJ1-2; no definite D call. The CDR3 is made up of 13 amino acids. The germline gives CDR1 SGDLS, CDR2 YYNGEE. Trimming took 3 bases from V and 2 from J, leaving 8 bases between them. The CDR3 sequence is CASSGPDNYGYTF. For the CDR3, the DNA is TGTGCCAGCAGCGGCCCGGACAACTATGGCTACACCTTC.

CDR3 bases: TGTGCCAGCAGTTCAGGGGGGAATTCACCCCTCCACTTT. The encoded protein is CASSSGGNSPLHF. This chain connects TRBV2 to TRBJ1-6; 7 nucleotides match TRBD1. There are 13 residues in the CDR3. Germline lookup yields CDR1 SNHLY and CDR2 FYNNEI. The V segment lost 5 bases and the J segment 7 bases; nucleotides outside the gene matches: 2.

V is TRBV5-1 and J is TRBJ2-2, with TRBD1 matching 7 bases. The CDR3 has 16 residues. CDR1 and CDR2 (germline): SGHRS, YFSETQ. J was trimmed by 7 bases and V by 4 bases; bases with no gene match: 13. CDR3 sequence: CASSKTGTEFVGELFF. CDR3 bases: TGCGCCAGCAGCAAGACAGGGACAGAATTCGTCGGGGAGCTGTTTTTT.

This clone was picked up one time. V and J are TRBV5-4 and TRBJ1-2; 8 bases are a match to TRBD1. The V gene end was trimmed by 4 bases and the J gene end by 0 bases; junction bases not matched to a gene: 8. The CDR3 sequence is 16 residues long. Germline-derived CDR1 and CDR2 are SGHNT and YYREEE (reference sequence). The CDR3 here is CASSTGLDRANYGYTF. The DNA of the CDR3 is TGTGCCAGCAGCACGGGCCTGGACAGGGCTAACTATGGCTACACCTTC.

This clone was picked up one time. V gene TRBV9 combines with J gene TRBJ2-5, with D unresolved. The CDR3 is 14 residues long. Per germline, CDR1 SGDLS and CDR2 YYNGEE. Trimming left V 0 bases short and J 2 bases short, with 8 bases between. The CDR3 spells CASSVDVGQETQYF. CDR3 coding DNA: TGTGCCAGCAGCGTAGATGTGGGGCAAGAGACCCAGTACTTC. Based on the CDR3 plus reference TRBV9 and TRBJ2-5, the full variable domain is DSGVTQTPKHLITATGQRVTLRCSPRSGDLSVYWYQQSLDQGLQFLIQYYNGEERAKGNILERFSAQQFPDLHSELNLSSLELGDSALYFCASSVDVGQETQYFGPGTRLLVL.

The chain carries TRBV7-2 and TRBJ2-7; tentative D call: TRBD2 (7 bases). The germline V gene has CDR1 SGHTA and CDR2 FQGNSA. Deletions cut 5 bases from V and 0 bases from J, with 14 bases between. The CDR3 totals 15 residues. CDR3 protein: CASSPARGASYEQYF. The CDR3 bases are TGTGCCAGCAGCCCAGCTCGGGGGGCCTCCTACGAGCAGTACTTC.

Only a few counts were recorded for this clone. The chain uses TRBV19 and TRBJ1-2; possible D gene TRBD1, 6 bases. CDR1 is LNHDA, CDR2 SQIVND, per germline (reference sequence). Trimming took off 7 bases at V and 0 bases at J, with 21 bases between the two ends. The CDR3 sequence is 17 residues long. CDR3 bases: TGTGCCAGTACTCGTTGGAAGGGGGGAACTTCTAACTATGGCTACACCTTC. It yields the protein CASTRWKGGTSNYGYTF.

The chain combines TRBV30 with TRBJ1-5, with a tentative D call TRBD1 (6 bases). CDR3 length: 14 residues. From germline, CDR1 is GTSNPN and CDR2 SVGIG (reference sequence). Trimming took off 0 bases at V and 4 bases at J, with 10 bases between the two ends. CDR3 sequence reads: CAWSVQGSNQPQHF. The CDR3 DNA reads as TGTGCCTGGAGTGTACAGGGATCAAATCAGCCCCAGCATTTT.

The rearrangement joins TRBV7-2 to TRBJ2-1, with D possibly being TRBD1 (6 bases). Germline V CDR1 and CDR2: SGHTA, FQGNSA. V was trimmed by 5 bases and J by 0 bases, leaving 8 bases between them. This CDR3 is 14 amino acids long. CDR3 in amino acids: CASSPDSSYNEQFF. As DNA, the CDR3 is TGTGCCAGCAGCCCGGACAGCTCCTACAATGAGCAGTTCTTC.

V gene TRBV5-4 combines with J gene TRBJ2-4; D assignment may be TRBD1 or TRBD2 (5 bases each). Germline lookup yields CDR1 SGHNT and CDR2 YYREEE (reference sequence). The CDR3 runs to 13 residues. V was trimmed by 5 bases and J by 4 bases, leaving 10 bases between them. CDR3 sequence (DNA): TGTGCCAGCAGTGGGACCGTTAAAAACATTCAGTACTTC. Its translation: CASSGTVKNIQYF.

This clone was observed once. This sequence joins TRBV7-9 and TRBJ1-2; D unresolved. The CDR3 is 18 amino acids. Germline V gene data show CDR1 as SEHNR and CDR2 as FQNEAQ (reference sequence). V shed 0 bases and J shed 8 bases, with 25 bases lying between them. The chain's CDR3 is CASSLAPMAGPPSGGYTF. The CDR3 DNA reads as TGTGCCAGCAGCTTAGCCCCCATGGCAGGCCCCCCTTCGGGGGGCTACACCTTC.

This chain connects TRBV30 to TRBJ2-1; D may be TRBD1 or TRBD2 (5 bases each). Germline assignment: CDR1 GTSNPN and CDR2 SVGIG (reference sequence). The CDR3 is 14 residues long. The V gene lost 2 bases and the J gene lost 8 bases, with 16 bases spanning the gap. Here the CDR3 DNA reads TGTGCCTGGAGTAGTACTGGGGGACGGGATGAGCAGTTCTTC. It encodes CAWSSTGGRDEQFF.

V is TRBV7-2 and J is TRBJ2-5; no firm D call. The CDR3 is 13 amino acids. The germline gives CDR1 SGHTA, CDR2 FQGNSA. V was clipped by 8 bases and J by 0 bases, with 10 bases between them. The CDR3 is CASEKGHQETQYF. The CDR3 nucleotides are TGTGCCAGCGAGAAAGGGCACCAAGAGACCCAGTACTTC.

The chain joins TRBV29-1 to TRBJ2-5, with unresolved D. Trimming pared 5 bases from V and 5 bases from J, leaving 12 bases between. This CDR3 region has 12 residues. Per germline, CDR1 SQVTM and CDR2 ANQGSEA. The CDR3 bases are TGCAGCGTTAAACGTAGTAGGGAGACCCAGTACTTC. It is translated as CSVKRSRETQYF. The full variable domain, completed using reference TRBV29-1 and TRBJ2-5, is SAVISQKPSRDICQRGTSLTIQCQVDSQVTMMFWYRQQPGQSLTLIATANQGSEATYESGFVIDKFPISRPNLTFSTLTVSNMSPEDSSIYLCSVKRSRETQYFGPGTRLLVL.

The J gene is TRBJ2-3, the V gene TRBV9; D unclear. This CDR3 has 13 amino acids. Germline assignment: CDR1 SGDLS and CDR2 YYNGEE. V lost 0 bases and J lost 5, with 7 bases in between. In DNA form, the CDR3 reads TGTGCCAGCAGCGTAGGGTCGGGAGATACGCAGTATTTT. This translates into CASSVGSGDTQYF. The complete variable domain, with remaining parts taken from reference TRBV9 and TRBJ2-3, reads DSGVTQTPKHLITATGQRVTLRCSPRSGDLSVYWYQQSLDQGLQFLIQYYNGEERAKGNILERFSAQQFPDLHSELNLSSLELGDSALYFCASSVGSGDTQYFGPGTRLTVL.

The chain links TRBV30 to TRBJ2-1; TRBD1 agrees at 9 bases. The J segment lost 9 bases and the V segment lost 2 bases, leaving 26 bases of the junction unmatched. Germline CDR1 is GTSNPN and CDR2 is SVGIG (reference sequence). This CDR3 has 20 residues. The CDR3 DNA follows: TGTGCCTGGAGTACGGGACAGGGTATCTACGGGGGGAGGGCCGAAATTGAGCAGTTCTTC. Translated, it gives CAWSTGQGIYGGRAEIEQFF. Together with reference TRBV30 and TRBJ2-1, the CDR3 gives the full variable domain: SQTIHQWPATLVQPVGSPLSLECTVEGTSNPNLYWYRQAAGRGLQLLFYSVGIGQISSEVPQNLSASRPQDRQFILSSKKLLLSDSGFYLCAWSTGQGIYGGRAEIEQFFGPGTRLTVL.